One T cell receptor beta chain is described in this entry. Its antigen is currently unknown. These data belong to a study of cytomegalovirus exposure and HLA in healthy donors. Study results and limitations: Accounts indicate the classifier identified cytomegalovirus status with strong specificity and sensitivity.

The CDR3 runs 16 residues. The V end lost 2 bases, the J end lost 0 bases, and 13 bases lay between the germline ends. Germline CDR1 and CDR2: SGHTA and FQGTGA. Data came from immunoSEQ multiplex PCR; TCRdb stores just in-frame clones and leaves some out. The sample yields 68,000 or so clones, about 91% seen once. Sequenced: PBMCs. The chain uses TRBV7-3 and TRBJ2-5; D is perhaps TRBD2 (5 bases). The sequence came from a man aged 18 to 29 in good health and CMV-seronegative. The CDR3, as DNA: TGTGCCAGCAGCTTAGAAGGCGGGCGGTACCAAGAGACCCAGTACTTC. Encoded protein: CASSLEGGRYQETQYF.